The 29 T cell receptor beta chains below were found in one sample sequenced in a study of CD8+ T cells in alopecia areata. Extraction of RNA preceded its reverse transcription into cDNA, which served as the sequencing template. Sequencing was performed with immunoSEQ multiplex PCR; in TCRdb, only in-frame clones are kept and a portion is missing. The data show over 85,000 clones, 60% to 65% seen once. Treatment in this sample: oral pan-JAK inhibitor, 5-10 mg twice daily. Sequencing was performed on CD8+ T cells sorted from blood, taken at week 4, from a patient treated with tofacitinib. The source of these receptors is a human donor with alopecia areata.

J is TRBJ2-7 and V is TRBV7-9, with no clear D. Trimming cost V 0 bases and J 3 bases, with 9 bases left between them. The CDR3 sequence is 14 residues long. The germline CDR1 and CDR2 sequences are SEHNR and FQNEAQ (reference sequence). For the CDR3, the DNA is TGTGCCAGCAGCTTAGCTAGGACCGTCTACGAGCAGTACTTC. Translation gives CASSLARTVYEQYF.

The chain is built from TRBV29-1 and TRBJ2-3; perhaps TRBD2 as D (5 bases). The germline CDR1 and CDR2 sequences are SQVTM and ANQGSEA. The CDR3 length is 13 residues. The V end lost 6 bases, the J end lost 2 bases, and 12 bases lay between the germline ends. CDR3 residues: CSVRHLATDTQYF. The DNA for the CDR3 is TGCAGCGTGAGACACCTAGCCACAGATACGCAGTATTTT.

This chain links TRBV29-1 with TRBJ2-1; possible D gene TRBD1, 6 bases. Trimming removed 5 bases at V and 3 bases at J, with 14 bases between. This CDR3 spans 14 amino acids. Germline lookup yields CDR1 SQVTM and CDR2 ANQGSEA. Here the CDR3 reads CSVFVGTNYNEQFF. The CDR3 DNA sequence: TGCAGCGTTTTTGTGGGGACAAACTACAATGAGCAGTTCTTC.

This sequence joins TRBV29-1 and TRBJ2-7; D is unresolved. The V end lost 1 base, the J end lost 4 bases, and 5 bases lay between the germline ends. This CDR3 is 11 amino acids long. Per the germline V gene, CDR1 is SQVTM and CDR2 is ANQGSEA. CDR3 bases: TGCAGCGTTGAAGTAGATTACGAGCAGTACTTC. This gives the protein CSVEVDYEQYF.

The V call is TRBV7-3, the J call TRBJ2-1, with D possibly TRBD2 on 6 matching bases. CDR1 SGHTA and CDR2 FQGTGA come from the germline V gene. The V end was cut by 2 bases, the J end by 8 bases, with 16 bases between. The CDR3 consists of 15 residues. CDR3 amino acids: CASSLGVTREHEQFF. CDR3 nucleotides: TGTGCCAGCAGCTTAGGCGTGACACGGGAGCATGAGCAGTTCTTC.

The V and J genes are TRBV7-2 and TRBJ2-7; D not certain. The length of the CDR3 is 15 residues. CDR1 is SGHTA, CDR2 FQGNSA, per germline. The V end lost 1 base, the J end lost 3 bases, and 13 bases lay between the germline ends. CDR3 loop: CASSLDWETLYEQYF. The DNA of the CDR3 is TGTGCCAGCAGCTTAGATTGGGAAACACTCTACGAGCAGTACTTC.

The chain couples TRBV27 to TRBJ1-1; D is unclear. This CDR3 spans 14 amino acids. From germline, CDR1 is MNHEY and CDR2 SMNVEV (reference sequence). V dropped 10 bases and J dropped 1 base, with 16 bases sitting between them. For the CDR3, the DNA is TGTGCCACCAGGACGTCGGGCGGGAACACTGAAGCTTTCTTT. Protein sequence: CATRTSGGNTEAFF.

J is TRBJ1-2 and V is TRBV27, with D uncertain. Per germline, CDR1 MNHEY and CDR2 SMNVEV (reference sequence). The V end was cut by 5 bases, the J end by 4 bases, with 23 bases between. There are 17 residues in the CDR3. CDR3 sequence reads: CASSIKRTASGIYGYTF. The CDR3 DNA is TGTGCCAGCAGTATCAAGCGGACCGCCTCGGGGATCTATGGCTACACCTTC.

The J gene is TRBJ2-1, the V gene TRBV28; 7 bases are shared with TRBD2. The CDR3 spans 16 residues. Trimming at V came to 1 base and at J to 4 bases, leaving 7 bases not matched to a gene. The V gene's germline CDR1 is MDHEN and CDR2 SYDVKM. The CDR3 region is CASSLSPSGGYNEQFF. For the CDR3, the DNA is TGTGCCAGCAGTTTATCCCCTAGCGGAGGGTACAATGAGCAGTTCTTC. Using reference TRBV28 and TRBJ2-1 for the parts outside the CDR3, the full variable domain is DVKVTQSSRYLVKRTGEKVFLECVQDMDHENMFWYRQDPGLGLRLIYFSYDVKMKEKGDIPEGYSVSREKKERFSLILESASTNQTSMYLCASSLSPSGGYNEQFFGPGTRLTVL.

This clone appeared once. The chain is built from TRBV11-1 and TRBJ2-2; D unresolved. This CDR3 has 16 amino acids. In germline, CDR1 is SGHAT, CDR2 FQDESV (reference sequence). Trimming shortened V by 5 bases and J by 1 base, and 14 bases separated the two germline ends. The CDR3, as DNA: TGTGCCAGCAGCCCCGCCCTAGAAGTGAACACCGGGGAGCTGTTTTTT. Translation: CASSPALEVNTGELFF.

The chain uses TRBV30 and TRBJ1-5, with TRBD1 identical over 7 bases. Trimming removed 1 base from V and 0 bases from J; junction bases left unmatched: 6. Germline V gene lookup returns CDR1 GTSNPN and CDR2 SVGIG (reference sequence). The CDR3 runs 16 residues. The CDR3, as DNA: TGTGCCTGGAGTGGACAGGGATTTTATAGCAATCAGCCCCAGCATTTT. Translating gives CAWSGQGFYSNQPQHF.

The J gene is TRBJ2-7, the V gene TRBV13; D gene uncertain. Between the trimmed V and J ends, which lost 1 base and 4 bases, there was a span of 8 bases. CDR1 PRHDT and CDR2 FYEKMQ come from the germline V gene (reference sequence). The CDR3 is 13 residues long. The CDR3 sequence: CASSLANSYEQYF. CDR3 nucleotides: TGTGCCAGCAGCTTAGCGAATTCATACGAGCAGTACTTC.

The chain couples TRBV4-1 to TRBJ2-7; 8 bases fit TRBD1. There are 14 residues in the CDR3. Germline trimming cut 5 bases from V and 1 base from J; bases unmatched to any gene: 4. Per the germline V gene, CDR1 is MGHRA and CDR2 is YSYEKL. The CDR3 region is CASSTRTGSYEQYF. In DNA, the CDR3 is TGCGCCAGCAGCACTCGGACAGGGTCCTACGAGCAGTACTTC.

The V gene is TRBV5-1, the J gene TRBJ2-1; D is ambiguous. The V end lost 1 base, the J end lost 0 bases, and 5 bases lay between the germline ends. The V gene's germline CDR1 is SGHRS and CDR2 YFSETQ. The CDR3 loop spans 14 amino acids. Here the CDR3 reads CASSLSSSYNEQFF. CDR3 in DNA: TGCGCCAGCAGCTTGTCCAGCTCCTACAATGAGCAGTTCTTC.

This clone was detected only a few times. The chain carries TRBV4-1 and TRBJ1-3; no clear D. The V and J ends lost 1 base and 0 bases respectively, with 10 bases between them. Per germline, CDR1 MGHRA and CDR2 YSYEKL. This CDR3 spans 16 amino acids. The CDR3 loop reads CASSQVALDSGNTIYF. CDR3 nucleotides: TGCGCCAGCAGCCAAGTAGCTTTGGACTCTGGAAACACCATATATTTT.

This chain links TRBV7-7 with TRBJ2-6; tentatively, D is TRBD1 or TRBD2 (6 bases each). V dropped 3 bases and J dropped 2 bases, with 14 bases sitting between them. Germline V gene lookup returns CDR1 SSHAT and CDR2 FNYEAQ (reference sequence). The CDR3 spans 17 residues. The CDR3 is CASSLYPGAAGANVLTF. The DNA for the CDR3 is TGTGCCAGCAGCTTGTATCCGGGGGCGGCTGGGGCCAACGTCCTGACTTTC.

The genes are TRBV5-1 and TRBJ2-3; 9 bases are a match to TRBD1. The CDR3 totals 16 residues. Looked up from germline, CDR1 is SGHRS and CDR2 is YFSETQ. The junction had 12 bases not matched to a gene; V was cut back by 4 bases and J by 6 bases. The CDR3 nucleotides read TGCGCCAGCAGCCTGGGACAGGGCGCTCCTCTGGATACGCAGTATTTT. Encoded protein: CASSLGQGAPLDTQYF.

The chain joins TRBV30 to TRBJ1-1; D is uncertain. Between the trimmed V and J ends, which lost 8 bases and 1 base, there was a span of 11 bases. This CDR3 has 12 residues. Germline CDR1 GTSNPN, CDR2 SVGIG (reference sequence). The CDR3 is CAGLAENTEAFF. CDR3 coding DNA: TGTGCCGGATTGGCGGAGAACACTGAAGCTTTCTTT.

V is TRBV9 and J is TRBJ2-7; 8 bases align to TRBD1. CDR3 length: 15 amino acids. Trimming took 3 bases from V and 5 from J; bases not matched to a gene: 10. Per germline, CDR1 SGDLS and CDR2 YYNGEE. In DNA form, the CDR3 reads TGTGCCAGCAGCGCCAGGACAGGGAATCCCAACGAGCAGTACTTC. Translated: CASSARTGNPNEQYF.

V is TRBV9 and J is TRBJ2-3; TRBD2 aligns across 9 bases. The CDR3 length is 18 residues. The V gene end was trimmed by 0 bases and the J gene end by 5 bases; junction bases not matched to a gene: 13. Looked up from germline, CDR1 is SGDLS and CDR2 is YYNGEE. The CDR3 DNA reads TGTGCCAGCAGCGTAGGGGTTGGCGGGAGGGCCGTGAGAGATACGCAGTATTTT. It encodes CASSVGVGGRAVRDTQYF. The complete variable domain, with remaining parts taken from reference TRBV9 and TRBJ2-3, reads DSGVTQTPKHLITATGQRVTLRCSPRSGDLSVYWYQQSLDQGLQFLIQYYNGEERAKGNILERFSAQQFPDLHSELNLSSLELGDSALYFCASSVGVGGRAVRDTQYFGPGTRLTVL.

V and J are TRBV5-6 and TRBJ1-5; 9 bases align to TRBD1. CDR1 and CDR2 from the germline V gene are SGHDT and YYEEEE. The trim removed 1 base at V and 5 bases at J, leaving 4 bases unmatched. This CDR3 is 15 amino acids long. In DNA form, the CDR3 reads TGTGCCAGCAGCTTGACAGGGGGCATGGATCAGCCCCAGCATTTT. Protein product: CASSLTGGMDQPQHF.

The chain combines TRBV25-1 with TRBJ2-5; unclear D gene. Trimming cost V 1 base and J 13 bases, with 10 bases left between them. The CDR3 runs to 11 residues. Germline V gives CDR1 MGHDK, CDR2 SYGVNS. CDR3: CASSEWPRMYF. The CDR3 DNA reads TGTGCCAGCAGTGAATGGCCACGCATGTACTTC.

This clone was seen only a few times. CDR3 protein: CASTLIGDGAFF. CDR3 in DNA: TGTGCCAGCACCCTGATCGGGGATGGAGCTTTCTTT. The rearrangement joins TRBV2 to TRBJ1-1, with D unclear. The germline gives CDR1 SNHLY, CDR2 FYNNEI. Trimming took off 7 bases at V and 10 bases at J, with 16 bases between the two ends. The CDR3 is 12 amino acids.

The count of this clone is one. The chain uses TRBV30 and TRBJ2-3; 7 bases are a match to TRBD2. Germline V gives CDR1 GTSNPN, CDR2 SVGIG (reference sequence). J lost 0 bases, V lost 3 bases, and 3 bases had no gene match. The CDR3 spans 14 residues. CDR3 DNA: TGTGCCTGGAGAGTCGGGGGGAGCACAGATACGCAGTATTTT. This codes for CAWRVGGSTDTQYF.

This clone was recorded a few times. Its ends do not fully match the called genes, so a read error is possible. This sequence joins TRBV10-3 and TRBJ2-3, with D perhaps TRBD2 (6 bases). This CDR3 contains 15 residues. The germline V gene encodes CDR1 ENHRY and CDR2 SYGVKD. The CDR3 coding sequence is TGTGCCAGCAGTGACGGAACGGGAGGCACAGATACGCAGTATTTT. Translating it yields CASSDGTGGTDTQYF.

The chain carries TRBV9 and TRBJ2-7; 8 bases map to TRBD2. Germline V gene sequence: CDR1 SGDLS, CDR2 YYNGEE. This CDR3 contains 17 residues. J lost 2 bases, V lost 0 bases, and 10 bases had no gene match. The CDR3 DNA sequence: TGTGCCAGCAGCGTAGCCTCTACTAGCGGACCAACCTACGAGCAGTACTTC. It codes for CASSVASTSGPTYEQYF.

This chain joins TRBV29-1 and TRBJ2-1; D is unresolved. V lost 2 bases and J 7 bases, leaving 9 bases between the germline ends. In germline, CDR1 is SQVTM, CDR2 ANQGSEA. The CDR3 extends over 12 amino acids. The CDR3 nucleotides read TGCAGCGTTGAAATCGTGGGGAATGAGCAGTTCTTC. Translating it yields CSVEIVGNEQFF.

The chain links TRBV4-3 to TRBJ2-1; 9 positions match TRBD2. V shed 5 bases, J shed 4 bases, and the junction held 9 bases outside the gene matches. The germline gives CDR1 LGHNA, CDR2 YSLEER. The CDR3 has 16 residues. In nucleotides, the CDR3 is TGCGCCAGCAGCAAGGTAGCGGGAGAAGCTTACAATGAGCAGTTCTTC. Protein: CASSKVAGEAYNEQFF.

V and J are TRBV28 and TRBJ1-2; possibly TRBD1 for D (5 bases). The CDR3 extends over 12 amino acids. The germline gives CDR1 MDHEN, CDR2 SYDVKM. V gave up 5 bases and J gave up 8 bases, with 12 bases separating them. The CDR3 sequence: CASSGQGIGYTF. CDR3 coding DNA: TGTGCCAGCAGTGGGCAGGGTATCGGCTACACCTTC.